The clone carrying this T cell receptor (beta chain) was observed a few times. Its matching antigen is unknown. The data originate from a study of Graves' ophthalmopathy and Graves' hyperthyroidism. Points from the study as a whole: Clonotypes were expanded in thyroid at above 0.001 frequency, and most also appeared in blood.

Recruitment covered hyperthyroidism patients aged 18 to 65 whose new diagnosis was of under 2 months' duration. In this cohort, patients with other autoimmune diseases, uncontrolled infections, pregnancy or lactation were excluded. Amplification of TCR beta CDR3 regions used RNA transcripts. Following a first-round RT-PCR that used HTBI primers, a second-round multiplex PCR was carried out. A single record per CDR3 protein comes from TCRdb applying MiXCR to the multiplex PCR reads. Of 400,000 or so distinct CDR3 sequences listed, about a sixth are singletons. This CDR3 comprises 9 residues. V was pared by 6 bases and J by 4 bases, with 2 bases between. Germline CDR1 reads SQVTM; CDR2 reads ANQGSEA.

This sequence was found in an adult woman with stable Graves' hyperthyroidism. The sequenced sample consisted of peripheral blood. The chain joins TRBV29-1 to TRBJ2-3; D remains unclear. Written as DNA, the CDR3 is TGCAGCGTCCCAGATACGCAGTATTTT. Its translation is CSVPDTQYF.